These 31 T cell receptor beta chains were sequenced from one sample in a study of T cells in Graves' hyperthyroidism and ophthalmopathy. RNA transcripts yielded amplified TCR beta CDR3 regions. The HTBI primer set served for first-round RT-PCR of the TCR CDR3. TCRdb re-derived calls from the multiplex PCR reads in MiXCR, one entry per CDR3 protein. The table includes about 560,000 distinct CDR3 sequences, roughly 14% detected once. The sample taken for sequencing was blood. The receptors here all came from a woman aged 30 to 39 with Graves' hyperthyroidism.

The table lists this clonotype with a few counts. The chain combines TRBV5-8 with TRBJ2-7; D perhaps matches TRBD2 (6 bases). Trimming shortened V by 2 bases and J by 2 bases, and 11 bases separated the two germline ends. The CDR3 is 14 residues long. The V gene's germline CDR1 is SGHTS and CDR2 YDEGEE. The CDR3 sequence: CASSFAGRAYEQYF. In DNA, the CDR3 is TGTGCCAGCAGCTTTGCGGGACGGGCCTACGAGCAGTACTTC.

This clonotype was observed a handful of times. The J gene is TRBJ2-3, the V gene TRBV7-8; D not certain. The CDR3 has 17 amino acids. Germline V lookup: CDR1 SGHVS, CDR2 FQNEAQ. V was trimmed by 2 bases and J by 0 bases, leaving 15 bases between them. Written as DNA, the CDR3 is TGTGCCAGCAGCTTAAGCTCGGGCGGAACTAGCACAGATACGCAGTATTTT. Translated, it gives CASSLSSGGTSTDTQYF.

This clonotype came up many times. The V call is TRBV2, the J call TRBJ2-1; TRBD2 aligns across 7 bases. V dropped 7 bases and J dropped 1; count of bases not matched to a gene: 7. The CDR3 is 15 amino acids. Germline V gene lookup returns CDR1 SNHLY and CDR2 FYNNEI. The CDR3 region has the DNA TGTGCCAGCAAGGTATCTAGCGGATCCTACAATGAGCAGTTCTTC. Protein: CASKVSSGSYNEQFF. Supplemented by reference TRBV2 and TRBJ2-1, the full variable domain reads EPEVTQTPSHQVTQMGQEVILRCVPISNHLYFYWYRQILGQKVEFLVSFYNNEISEKSEIFDDQFSVERPDGSNFTLKIRSTKLEDSAMYFCASKVSSGSYNEQFFGPGTRLTVL.

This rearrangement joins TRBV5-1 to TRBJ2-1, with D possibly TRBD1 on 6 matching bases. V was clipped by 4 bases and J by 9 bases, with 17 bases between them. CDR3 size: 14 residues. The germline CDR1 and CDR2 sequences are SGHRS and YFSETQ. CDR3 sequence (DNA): TGCGCCAGCAGCATCCTCCAGGGGAAGGTTGAGCAGTTCTTC. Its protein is CASSILQGKVEQFF.

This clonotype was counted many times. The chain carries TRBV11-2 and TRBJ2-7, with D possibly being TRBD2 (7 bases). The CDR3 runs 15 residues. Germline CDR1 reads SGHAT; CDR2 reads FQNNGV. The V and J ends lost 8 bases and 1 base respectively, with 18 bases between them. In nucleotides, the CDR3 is TGTGCCAGCCGCCGGGGAGGGGGTTTGTCCTACGAGCAGTACTTC. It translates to CASRRGGGLSYEQYF. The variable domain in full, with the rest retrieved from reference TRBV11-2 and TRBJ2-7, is EAGVAQSPRYKIIEKRQSVAFWCNPISGHATLYWYQQILGQGPKLLIQFQNNGVVDDSQLPKDRFSAERLKGVDSTLKIQPAKLEDSAVYLCASRRGGGLSYEQYFGPGTRLTVT.

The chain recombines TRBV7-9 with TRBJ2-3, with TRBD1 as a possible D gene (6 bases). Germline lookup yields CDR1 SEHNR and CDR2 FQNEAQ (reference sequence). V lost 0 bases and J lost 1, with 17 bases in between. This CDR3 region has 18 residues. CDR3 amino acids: CASSLASLGGHGTDTQYF. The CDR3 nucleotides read TGTGCCAGCAGCTTAGCCAGCCTTGGGGGACACGGCACAGATACGCAGTATTTT.

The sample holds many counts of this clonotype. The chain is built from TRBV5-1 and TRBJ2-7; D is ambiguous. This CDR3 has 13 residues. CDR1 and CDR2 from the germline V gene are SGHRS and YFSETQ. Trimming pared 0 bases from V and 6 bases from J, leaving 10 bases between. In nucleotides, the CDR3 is TGCGCCAGCAGCTTGGCCTATCGTCCCGAGCAGTACTTC. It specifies CASSLAYRPEQYF.

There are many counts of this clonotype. Here the CDR3 reads CASSSKWIGGTDTQYF. In DNA, the CDR3 is TGTGCCAGCAGCTCCAAATGGATAGGGGGCACAGATACGCAGTATTTT. The chain is built from TRBV7-2 and TRBJ2-3; possibly TRBD1 for D (5 bases). The V and J ends lost 4 bases and 1 base respectively, with 15 bases between them. Per the germline V gene, CDR1 is SGHTA and CDR2 is FQGNSA. This CDR3 contains 16 residues.

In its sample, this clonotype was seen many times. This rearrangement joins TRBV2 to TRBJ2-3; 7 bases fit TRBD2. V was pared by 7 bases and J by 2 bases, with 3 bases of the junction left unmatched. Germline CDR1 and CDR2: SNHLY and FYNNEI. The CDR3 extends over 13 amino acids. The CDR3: CASKRDNTDTQYF. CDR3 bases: TGTGCCAGCAAGCGGGATAACACAGATACGCAGTATTTT.

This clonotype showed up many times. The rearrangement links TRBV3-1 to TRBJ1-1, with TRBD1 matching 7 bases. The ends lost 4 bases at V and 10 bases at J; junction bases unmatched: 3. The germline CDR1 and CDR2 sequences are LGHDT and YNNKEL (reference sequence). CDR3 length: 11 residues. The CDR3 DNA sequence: TGTGCCAGCAGCCTTAGGGGGCTAGCTTTCTTT. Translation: CASSLRGLAFF.

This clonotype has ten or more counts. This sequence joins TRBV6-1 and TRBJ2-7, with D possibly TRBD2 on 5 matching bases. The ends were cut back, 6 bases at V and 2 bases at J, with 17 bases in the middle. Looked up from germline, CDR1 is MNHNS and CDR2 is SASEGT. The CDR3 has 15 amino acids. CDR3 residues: CASSPLGRGTYEQYF. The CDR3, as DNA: TGTGCCAGCAGCCCCCTCGGAAGAGGGACCTACGAGCAGTACTTC.

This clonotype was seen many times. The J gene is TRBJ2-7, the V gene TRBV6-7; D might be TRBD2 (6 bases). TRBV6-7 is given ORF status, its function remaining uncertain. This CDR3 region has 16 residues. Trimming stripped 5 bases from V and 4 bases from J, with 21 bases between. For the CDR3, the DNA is TGTGCCAGCAGTCCGGCGTGCGTCGGAGGGCTGTACGAGCAGTACTTC. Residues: CASSPACVGGLYEQYF.

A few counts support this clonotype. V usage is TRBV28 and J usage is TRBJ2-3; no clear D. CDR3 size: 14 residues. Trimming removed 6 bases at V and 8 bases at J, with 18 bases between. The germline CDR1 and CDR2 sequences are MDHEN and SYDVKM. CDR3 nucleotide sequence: TGTGCCAGCAGCCCAGCCAGGATCGTGCTTACGCAGTATTTT. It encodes CASSPARIVLTQYF.

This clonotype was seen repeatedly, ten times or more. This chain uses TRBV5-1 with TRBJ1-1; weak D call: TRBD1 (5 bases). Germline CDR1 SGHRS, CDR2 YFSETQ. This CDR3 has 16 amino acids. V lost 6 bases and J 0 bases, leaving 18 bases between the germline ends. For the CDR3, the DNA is TGCGCCAGCACCCGAGACGCGGGGCTGTTGAACACTGAAGCTTTCTTT. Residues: CASTRDAGLLNTEAFF.

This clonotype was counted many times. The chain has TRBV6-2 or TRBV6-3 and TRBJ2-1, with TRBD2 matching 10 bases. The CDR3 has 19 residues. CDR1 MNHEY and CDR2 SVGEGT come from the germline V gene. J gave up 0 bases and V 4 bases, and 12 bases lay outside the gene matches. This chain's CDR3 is CASSLSQAGGPSSYNEQFF. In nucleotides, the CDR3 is TGTGCCAGCAGTTTGAGTCAAGCGGGAGGGCCTAGCTCCTACAATGAGCAGTTCTTC.

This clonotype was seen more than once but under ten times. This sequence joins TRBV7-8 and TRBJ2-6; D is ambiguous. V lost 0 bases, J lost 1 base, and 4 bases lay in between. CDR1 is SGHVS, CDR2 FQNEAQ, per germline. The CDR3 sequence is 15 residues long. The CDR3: CASSLATSGANVLTF. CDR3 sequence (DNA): TGTGCCAGCAGCTTAGCGACATCTGGGGCCAACGTCCTGACTTTC.

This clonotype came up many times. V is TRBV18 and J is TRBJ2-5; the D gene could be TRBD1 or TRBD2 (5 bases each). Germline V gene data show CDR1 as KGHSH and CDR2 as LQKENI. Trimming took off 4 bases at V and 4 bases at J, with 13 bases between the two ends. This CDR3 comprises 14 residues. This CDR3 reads CASSQPGRRETQYF. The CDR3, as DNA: TGTGCCAGCTCACAACCGGGACGACGAGAGACCCAGTACTTC.

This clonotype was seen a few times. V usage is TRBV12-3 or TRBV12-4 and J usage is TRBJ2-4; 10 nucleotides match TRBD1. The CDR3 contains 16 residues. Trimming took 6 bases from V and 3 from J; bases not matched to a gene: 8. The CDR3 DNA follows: TGTGCCAGCAGCTACTGGGGACAGGGGTTCAAAAACATTCAGTACTTC. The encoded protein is CASSYWGQGFKNIQYF.

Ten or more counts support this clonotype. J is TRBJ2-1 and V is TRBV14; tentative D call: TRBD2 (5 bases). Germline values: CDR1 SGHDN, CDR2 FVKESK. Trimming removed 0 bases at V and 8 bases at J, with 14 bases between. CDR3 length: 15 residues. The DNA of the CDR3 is TGTGCCAGCAGCCAAGATGGCGTTTGGGGAGATGAGCAGTTCTTC. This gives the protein CASSQDGVWGDEQFF. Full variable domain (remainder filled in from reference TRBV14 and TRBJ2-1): EAGVTQFPSHSVIEKGQTVTLRCDPISGHDNLYWYRRVMGKEIKFLLHFVKESKQDESGMPNNRFLAERTGGTYSTLKVQPAELEDSGVYFCASSQDGVWGDEQFFGPGTRLTVL.

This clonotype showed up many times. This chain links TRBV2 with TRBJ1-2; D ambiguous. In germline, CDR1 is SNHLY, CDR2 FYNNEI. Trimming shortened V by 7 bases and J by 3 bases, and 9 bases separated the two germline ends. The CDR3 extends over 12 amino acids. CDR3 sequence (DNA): TGTGCCAGCAATCTCCGGGACTATGGCTACACCTTC. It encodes CASNLRDYGYTF.

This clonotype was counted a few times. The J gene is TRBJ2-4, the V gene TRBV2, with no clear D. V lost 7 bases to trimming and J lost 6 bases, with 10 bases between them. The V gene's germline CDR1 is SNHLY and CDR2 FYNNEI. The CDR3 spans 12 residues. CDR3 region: CASMMIGNIQYF. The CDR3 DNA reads TGTGCCAGCATGATGATTGGAAACATTCAGTACTTC.

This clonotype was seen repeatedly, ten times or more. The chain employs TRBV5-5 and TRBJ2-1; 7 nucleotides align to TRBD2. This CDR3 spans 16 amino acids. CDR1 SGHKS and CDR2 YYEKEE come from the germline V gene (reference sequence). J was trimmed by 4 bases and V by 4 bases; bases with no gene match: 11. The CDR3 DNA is TGTGCCAGCAGCCCCGACCGGCTAGCGGTGTACAATGAGCAGTTCTTC. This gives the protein CASSPDRLAVYNEQFF. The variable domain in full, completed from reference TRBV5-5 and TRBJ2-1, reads DAGVTQSPTHLIKTRGQQVTLRCSPISGHKSVSWYQQVLGQGPQFIFQYYEKEERGRGNFPDRFSARQFPNYSSELNVNALLLGDSALYLCASSPDRLAVYNEQFFGPGTRLTVL.

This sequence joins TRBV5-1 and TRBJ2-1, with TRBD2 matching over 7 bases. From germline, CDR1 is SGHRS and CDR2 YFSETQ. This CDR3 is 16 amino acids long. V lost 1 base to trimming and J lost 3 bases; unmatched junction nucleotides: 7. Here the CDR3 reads CASSLSAGAFYNEQFF. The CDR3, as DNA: TGCGCCAGCAGCTTGTCGGCGGGAGCGTTCTACAATGAGCAGTTCTTC.

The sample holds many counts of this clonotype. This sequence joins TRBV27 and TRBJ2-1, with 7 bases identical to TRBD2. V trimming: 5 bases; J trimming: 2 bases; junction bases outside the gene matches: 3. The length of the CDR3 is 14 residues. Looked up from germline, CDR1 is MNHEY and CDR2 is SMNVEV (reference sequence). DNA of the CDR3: TGTGCCAGCAGTGCCCGGGGGGCCTACAATGAGCAGTTCTTC. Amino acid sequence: CASSARGAYNEQFF.

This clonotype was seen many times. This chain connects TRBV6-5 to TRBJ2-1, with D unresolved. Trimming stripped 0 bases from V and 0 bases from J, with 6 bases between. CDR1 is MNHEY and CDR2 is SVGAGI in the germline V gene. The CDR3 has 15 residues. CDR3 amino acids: CASSYSWISYNEQFF. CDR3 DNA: TGTGCCAGCAGTTACTCTTGGATCTCCTACAATGAGCAGTTCTTC.

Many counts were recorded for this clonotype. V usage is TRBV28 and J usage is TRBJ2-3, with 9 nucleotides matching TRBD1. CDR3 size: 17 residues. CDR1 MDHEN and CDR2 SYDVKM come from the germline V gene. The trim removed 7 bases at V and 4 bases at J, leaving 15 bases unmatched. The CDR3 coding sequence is TGTGCCAGCACTCCCGGTGGGGGACAGGGATTTGCAGATACGCAGTATTTT. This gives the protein CASTPGGGQGFADTQYF.

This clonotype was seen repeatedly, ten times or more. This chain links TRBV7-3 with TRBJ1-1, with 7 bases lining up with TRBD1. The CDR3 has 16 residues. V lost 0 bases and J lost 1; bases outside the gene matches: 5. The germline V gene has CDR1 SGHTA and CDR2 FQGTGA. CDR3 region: CASSLTAGTANTEAFF. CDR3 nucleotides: TGTGCCAGCAGCTTAACGGCTGGGACAGCGAACACTGAAGCTTTCTTT.

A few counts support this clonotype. DNA for the CDR3: TGTGCCAGCAGTTACCGGAGGATTGCAGGGGGAGGTTTGACCCAGCATTTT. It is translated as CASSYRRIAGGGLTQHF. J is TRBJ1-5 and V is TRBV6-2 or TRBV6-3, with TRBD1 matching 7 bases. The CDR3 covers 17 residues. Germline values: CDR1 MNHEY, CDR2 SVGEGT. V was clipped by 2 bases and J by 11 bases; unmatched bases: 18.

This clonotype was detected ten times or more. This chain's CDR3 is CASRLDGSSYNEQFF. In nucleotides, the CDR3 is TGTGCCAGCAGACTGGACGGTAGCTCCTACAATGAGCAGTTCTTC. J is TRBJ2-1 and V is TRBV27; the D is unclear. This CDR3 is built from 15 residues. The V and J ends lost 6 bases and 0 bases respectively, with 12 bases between them. Germline values: CDR1 MNHEY, CDR2 SMNVEV (reference sequence).

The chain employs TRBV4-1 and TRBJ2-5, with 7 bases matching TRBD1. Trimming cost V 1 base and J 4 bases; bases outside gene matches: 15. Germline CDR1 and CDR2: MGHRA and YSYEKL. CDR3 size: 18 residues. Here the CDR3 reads CASSQGGPRGKRGETQYF. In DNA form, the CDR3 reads TGCGCCAGCAGCCAAGGTGGCCCCAGGGGGAAAAGGGGAGAGACCCAGTACTTC.

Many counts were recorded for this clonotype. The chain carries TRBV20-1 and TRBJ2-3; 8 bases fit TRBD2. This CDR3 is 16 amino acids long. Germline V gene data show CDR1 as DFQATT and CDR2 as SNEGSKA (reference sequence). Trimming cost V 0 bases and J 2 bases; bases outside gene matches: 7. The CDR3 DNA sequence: TGCAGTGCTAGAGATGGAACTAGCGGCCTCACAGATACGCAGTATTTT. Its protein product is CSARDGTSGLTDTQYF.